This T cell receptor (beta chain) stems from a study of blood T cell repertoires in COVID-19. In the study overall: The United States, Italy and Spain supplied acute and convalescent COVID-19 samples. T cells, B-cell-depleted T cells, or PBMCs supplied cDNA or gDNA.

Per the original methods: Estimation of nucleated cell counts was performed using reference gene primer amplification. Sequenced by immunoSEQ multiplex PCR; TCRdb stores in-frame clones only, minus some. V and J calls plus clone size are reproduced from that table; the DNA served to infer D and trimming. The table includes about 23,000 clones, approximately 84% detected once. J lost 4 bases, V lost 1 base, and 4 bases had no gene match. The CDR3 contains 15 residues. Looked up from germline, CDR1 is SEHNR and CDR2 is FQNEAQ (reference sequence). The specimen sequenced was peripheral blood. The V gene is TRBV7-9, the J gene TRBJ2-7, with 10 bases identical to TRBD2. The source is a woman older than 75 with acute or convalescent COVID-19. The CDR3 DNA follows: TGTGCCAGCAGCTTAGATCCTAGCGGGAGATACGAGCAGTACTTC. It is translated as CASSLDPSGRYEQYF.